The 11 T cell receptor beta chains below were found in one sample sequenced in a study of blood T cell repertoires in COVID-19. The repertoire was sequenced with immunoSEQ multiplex PCR; TCRdb's copy has only in-frame clones and lacks some. The table has just over 300,000 clones, 70% to 90% seen once. Sequencing was done on a sample of PBMCs or T cells enriched from blood (not recorded which). The receptors originated from a man aged 30 to 45 who had recovered from COVID-19.

This clone was detected only a few times. The genes are TRBV4-1 and TRBJ1-1; no clear D. This CDR3 spans 15 amino acids. V lost 1 base, J lost 4 bases, and 13 bases lay in between. The germline CDR1 and CDR2 sequences are MGHRA and YSYEKL. In DNA, the CDR3 is TGCGCCAGCAGCCAAGGGTTCGGGATCCCCACTGAAGCTTTCTTT. It is translated as CASSQGFGIPTEAFF.

The chain couples TRBV7-2 to TRBJ2-3, with TRBD2 matching 12 bases. CDR1 is SGHTA and CDR2 is FQGNSA in the germline V gene. Trimming at V came to 3 bases and at J to 1 base, leaving 5 bases not matched to a gene. This CDR3 has 17 residues. CDR3 in DNA: TGTGCCAGCAGCTTCCACCGGACTAGCGGGGGCACAGATACGCAGTATTTT. It yields the protein CASSFHRTSGGTDTQYF.

This clone was counted a single time. The chain recombines TRBV10-3 with TRBJ1-3; 8 positions match TRBD1. Germline CDR1 and CDR2: ENHRY and SYGVKD. The CDR3 is 14 residues long. The junction had 5 bases not matched to a gene; V was cut back by 6 bases and J by 4 bases. CDR3 protein: CAIRSDREGNTIYF. CDR3 bases: TGTGCCATCAGGTCGGACAGGGAAGGAAACACCATATATTTT.

The rearrangement links TRBV5-1 to TRBJ2-3, with 10 bases that match TRBD2. The J segment lost 4 bases and the V segment lost 2 bases, leaving 10 bases of the junction unmatched. CDR1 is SGHRS and CDR2 is YFSETQ in the germline V gene. CDR3 length: 17 residues. The CDR3 nucleotides are TGCGCCAGCAGCTTTCGAGGAGCGGGGGGGCCCCCAGATACGCAGTATTTT. Its translation: CASSFRGAGGPPDTQYF.

J is TRBJ2-1 and V is TRBV10-3; D uncertain. Trimming cost V 6 bases and J 4 bases, with 13 bases left between them. This CDR3 spans 14 amino acids. Germline lookup yields CDR1 ENHRY and CDR2 SYGVKD. This CDR3 reads CAISGPDGYNEQFF. CDR3 coding DNA: TGTGCCATCAGCGGCCCCGACGGGTACAATGAGCAGTTCTTC.

This clone was found once. The DNA of the CDR3 is TGCGCCAGCAGCTTTGGGACAGGCGACTATGGCTACACCTTC. Translated, it gives CASSFGTGDYGYTF. This chain joins TRBV5-1 and TRBJ1-2, with 8 bases identical to TRBD1. The CDR3 is made up of 14 amino acids. Germline values: CDR1 SGHRS, CDR2 YFSETQ. V was clipped by 2 bases and J by 3 bases; unmatched bases: 3.

The CDR3 DNA follows: TGTGCCAGCAGTTTAACAGGGGGCAACTATGGCTACACCTTC. Translating gives CASSLTGGNYGYTF. This chain links TRBV28 with TRBJ1-2, with 9 bases matching TRBD1. V lost 2 bases to trimming and J lost 2 bases; unmatched junction nucleotides: 0. Germline-derived CDR1 and CDR2 are MDHEN and SYDVKM. This CDR3 comprises 14 residues.

This clone was seen a single time. The J gene is TRBJ2-2, the V gene TRBV5-1; 15 bases line up with TRBD2. Germline lookup yields CDR1 SGHRS and CDR2 YFSETQ. There are 17 residues in the CDR3. V shed 3 bases, J shed 7 bases, and the junction held 7 bases outside the gene matches. For the CDR3, the DNA is TGCGCCAGCAGCTCCGGGACTAGCGGGAGGTTAGGCGGGGAGCTGTTTTTT. This gives the protein CASSSGTSGRLGGELFF.

The chain carries TRBV28 and TRBJ1-4, with 8 bases identical to TRBD1. This CDR3 is 14 amino acids long. CDR1 is MDHEN, CDR2 SYDVKM, per germline. The J segment lost 8 bases and the V segment lost 5 bases, leaving 7 bases of the junction unmatched. Here the CDR3 DNA reads TGTGCCAGCAGTCCGAACAGGGGGTCGGAAAAACTGTTTTTT. Residues: CASSPNRGSEKLFF.

This clone was seen just once. This rearrangement joins TRBV15 to TRBJ2-1, with 16 bases lining up with TRBD2. The CDR3 has 17 amino acids. Germline assignment: CDR1 LNHNV and CDR2 YYDKDF (reference sequence). Losses at the gene ends were 1 base for V and 10 bases for J; bases not matched to a gene: 7. CDR3 loop: CATSRGGTSGRVSEQFF. The CDR3 region has the DNA TGTGCCACCAGCAGAGGAGGGACTAGCGGGAGGGTAAGCGAGCAGTTCTTC. The full variable domain, its missing parts supplied by reference TRBV15 and TRBJ2-1, is DAMVIQNPRYQVTQFGKPVTLSCSQTLNHNVMYWYQQKSSQAPKLLFHYYDKDFNNEADTPDNFQSRRPNTSFCFLDIRSPGLGDTAMYLCATSRGGTSGRVSEQFFGPGTRLTVL.

The chain couples TRBV5-6 to TRBJ1-1, with TRBD1 identical over 7 bases. CDR1 and CDR2 from the germline V gene are SGHDT and YYEEEE. V shed 6 bases, J shed 0 bases, and the junction held 5 bases outside the gene matches. The CDR3 spans 14 residues. CDR3 region: CASTPGQMNTEAFF. DNA for the CDR3: TGTGCCAGCACCCCGGGACAGATGAACACTGAAGCTTTCTTT. The full variable domain, completed using reference TRBV5-6 and TRBJ1-1, is DAGVTQSPTHLIKTRGQQVTLRCSPKSGHDTVSWYQQALGQGPQFIFQYYEEEERQRGNFPDRFSGHQFPNYSSELNVNALLLGDSALYLCASTPGQMNTEAFFGQGTRLTVV.